The rows below give T cell receptor beta chains drawn from one sample of a study of T-cell reconstitution after alpha-beta-depleted transplantation in children. TCRdb used MiXCR to reprocess the PCR reads, holding one entry per CDR3 protein. The table records 800,000 to 1,000,000 distinct CDR3 sequences, around 30% of them present only once. The material was PBMCs, mostly from graft donor cells, obtained 360 days after TCRalphabeta/CD19-depleted stem cell transplant. These receptors all stem from a boy in the first two years of life who had a stem cell transplant for SCID, so the T cells may come from the graft donor. The CDR3 runs from the conserved cysteine through the conserved F or W. A D gene is named only where the DNA matches it firmly. Only some rows state a clone size, as once, few, many or a class for expanded clones.

>17|TRBJ1-2|TRBV9|.|.
CASSVEYNWGPDYGYTF
TGTGCCAGCAGCGTAGAATATAATTGGGGGCCCGACTATGGCTACACCTTC
>16|TRBJ2-7|TRBV7-8|TRBD2|.
CASSLEGGGAVYEQYF
TGTGCCAGCAGCTTAGAGGGCGGGGGGGCGGTCTACGAGCAGTACTTC
>14|TRBJ2-7|TRBV27|TRBD2|.
CASSSGLASYEQYF
TGTGCCAGCAGTTCAGGACTAGCCTCCTACGAGCAGTACTTC
>16|TRBJ1-5|TRBV7-2|.|few
CASSPTGTLSNQPQHF
TGTGCCAGCAGCCCCACCGGGACATTGAGCAATCAGCCCCAGCATTTT
>13|TRBJ1-2|TRBV6-1|TRBD1|.
CASSGRQGQGYTF
TGTGCCAGCAGTGGCCGACAGGGACAGGGCTACACCTTC
>14|TRBJ2-7|TRBV7-6|TRBD1|few
CASSAFGTAYEQYF
TGTGCCAGCAGCGCCTTCGGGACAGCCTACGAGCAGTACTTC
>14|TRBJ2-3|TRBV20-1|TRBD2|.
CSARLRGATDTQYF
TGCAGTGCTAGATTGCGGGGGGCCACAGATACGCAGTATTTT
>13|TRBJ1-5|TRBV6-1|.|.
CASILSTGQPQHF
TGTGCCAGCATCCTGAGTACGGGTCAGCCCCAGCATTTT
>16|TRBJ2-3|TRBV12-3/TRBV12-4|TRBD1|.
CASSAQTGYSTDTQYF
TGTGCCAGCAGCGCCCAGACAGGGTATAGCACAGATACGCAGTATTTT
>15|TRBJ2-1|TRBV5-1|.|.
CASSPTTSSYNEQFF
TGCGCCAGCAGCCCGACTACCAGCTCCTACAATGAGCAGTTCTTC
>16|TRBJ2-3|TRBV29-1|TRBD1|.
CSVGTGGEGRTDTQYF
TGCAGCGTCGGAACAGGGGGTGAGGGGCGCACAGATACGCAGTATTTT
>14|TRBJ2-1|TRBV12-3/TRBV12-4|TRBD2|.
CASRGGLAGGREFF
TGTGCCAGCAGGGGGGGACTAGCGGGGGGCAGGGAGTTCTTC
>17|TRBJ1-6|TRBV15|TRBD1|.
CATSRGRQGLRYSPLHF
TGTGCCACCAGCAGGGGCCGACAGGGGTTACGGTATTCACCCCTCCACTTT
>15|TRBJ2-7|TRBV15|.|.
CATSSRSQLPYEQYF
TGTGCCACCAGCAGTAGGAGCCAGCTCCCCTACGAGCAGTACTTC
>13|TRBJ1-1|TRBV6-1|.|.
CASGLGRASEAFF
TGTGCCAGCGGACTGGGGCGGGCGAGTGAAGCTTTCTTT
>17|TRBJ2-4|TRBV20-1|TRBD2|few
CSVPLGAGGLAKNIQYF
TGCAGTGTCCCCCTGGGGGCGGGGGGTCTAGCCAAAAACATTCAGTACTTC
>16|TRBJ2-3|TRBV28|.|.
CASSLLGKRGTDTQYF
TGTGCCAGCAGTTTATTAGGGAAAAGGGGCACAGATACGCAGTATTTT
>16|TRBJ2-1|TRBV10-2|TRBD2|.
CASRTGTSGSYNEQFF
TGCGCCAGCAGGACCGGGACTAGCGGTTCCTACAATGAGCAGTTCTTC
>12|TRBJ2-7|TRBV7-9|.|few
CASSPKAYEQYF
TGTGCCAGCAGCCCCAAAGCCTACGAGCAGTACTTC
>16|TRBJ2-7|TRBV6-2/TRBV6-3|TRBD1|.
CASSSPGQLISYEQYF
TGTGCCAGCAGTTCGCCGGGACAGCTGATTTCCTACGAGCAGTACTTC
>15|TRBJ2-6|TRBV10-3|TRBD1|few
CAIRGQGGGANVLTF
TGTGCCATCAGAGGACAGGGCGGTGGGGCCAACGTCCTGACTTTC
>15|TRBJ2-2|TRBV20-1|.|few
CSARPGGVGTGELFF
TGCAGTGCTAGGCCTGGGGGAGTAGGAACCGGGGAGCTGTTTTTT
>13|TRBJ2-4|TRBV6-5|.|.
CASSYGVGGIQYF
TGTGCCAGCAGTTACGGCGTTGGCGGCATTCAGTACTTC
>10|TRBJ1-1|TRBV5-5|.|few
CASSFLFPVF
TGTGCCAGCAGCTTCTTGTTCCCGGTCTTT
>14|TRBJ2-3|TRBV7-3|.|few
CASSLSKGTDTQYF
TGTGCCAGCAGCTTAAGCAAGGGCACAGATACGCAGTATTTT
>14|TRBJ2-3|TRBV9|TRBD2|few
CASSAPPSGGVQYF
TGTGCCAGCAGCGCCCCTCCTAGCGGGGGGGTGCAGTATTTT
>16|TRBJ2-3|TRBV20-1|TRBD2|.
CSATLAGGLSTDTQYF
TGCAGTGCAACACTAGCGGGGGGCCTAAGCACAGATACGCAGTATTTT
>13|TRBJ2-7|TRBV18|.|few
CASSGTRVHEQYF
TGTGCCAGCTCCGGTACCAGGGTCCACGAGCAGTACTTC
>17|TRBJ2-6|TRBV10-3|.|.
CAISESLGRSGANVLTF
TGTGCCATCAGTGAGTCCTTAGGCCGCTCTGGGGCCAACGTCCTGACTTTC
>14|TRBJ2-5|TRBV12-3/TRBV12-4|.|.
CASLMAPYQETQYF
TGTGCCAGCCTCATGGCACCGTACCAAGAGACCCAGTACTTC
>15|TRBJ2-2|TRBV5-1|.|.
CASGPLGGNTGELFF
TGCGCCAGCGGACCCCTCGGGGGGAACACCGGGGAGCTGTTTTTT
>12|TRBJ1-2|TRBV9|.|.
CASSAHRDGYTF
TGTGCCAGCAGCGCCCACAGGGATGGCTACACCTTC
>15|TRBJ2-5|TRBV11-2|.|.
CASSPGVRGRGTQYF
TGTGCCAGCAGCCCCGGGGTCCGGGGGCGGGGGACCCAGTACTTC
>15|TRBJ1-1|TRBV27|.|few
CASSRYRDFYTEAFF
TGTGCCAGCAGCCGATACAGGGATTTTTACACTGAAGCTTTCTTT
>14|TRBJ2-7|TRBV10-2|.|many
CASSEFYSSYEQYF
TGCGCCAGCAGTGAGTTCTATAGCTCCTACGAGCAGTACTTC
>14|TRBJ2-2|TRBV29-1|TRBD2|few
CSVGLAGWTGELFF
TGCAGCGTTGGGCTAGCGGGGTGGACCGGGGAGCTGTTTTTT
>16|TRBJ1-2|TRBV12-3/TRBV12-4|.|.
CASRDTGLRDEGGYTF
TGTGCCAGCAGAGACACCGGGCTCAGGGATGAGGGGGGCTACACCTTC
>15|TRBJ2-1|TRBV5-1|TRBD2|.
CASSQAGGTYNEQFF
TGCGCCAGCAGCCAAGCGGGGGGAACCTACAATGAGCAGTTCTTC
>14|TRBJ1-5|TRBV12-3/TRBV12-4|.|.
CASSLDLANQPQHF
TGTGCCAGCAGTTTAGATCTGGCCAATCAGCCCCAGCATTTT
>14|TRBJ1-2|TRBV6-1|.|few
CASGSAAAGRGYTF
TGTGCCAGCGGATCAGCCGCCGCGGGGCGGGGCTACACCTTC
>15|TRBJ1-4|TRBV4-2|.|.
CASSQERIFAGKLFF
TGTGCCAGCAGCCAAGAACGGATCTTCGCTGGAAAACTGTTTTTT
>13|TRBJ1-6|TRBV11-2|.|.
CASSLSHNSPLHF
TGTGCCAGCAGCTTAAGTCATAATTCACCCCTCCACTTT
>13|TRBJ1-5|TRBV28|.|few
CASSSPDQITQHF
TGTGCCAGCAGTTCCCCAGACCAGATTACCCAGCATTTT
>15|TRBJ2-5|TRBV2|.|few
CASSERGGYQETQYF
TGTGCCAGCAGTGAACGAGGGGGGTACCAAGAGACCCAGTACTTC
>16|TRBJ2-1|TRBV5-1|.|.
CASSLAGGYSYNEQFF
TGCGCCAGCAGCTTGGCCGGGGGATACTCCTACAATGAGCAGTTCTTC
>14|TRBJ2-7|TRBV12-3/TRBV12-4|.|.
CASSPLGEGGEQYF
TGTGCCAGCAGTCCCCTAGGGGAAGGGGGCGAGCAGTACTTC
>15|TRBJ2-2|TRBV2|TRBD2|few
CASIRASGRTGELFF
TGTGCCAGCATACGCGCTAGCGGAAGGACCGGGGAGCTGTTTTTT
>20|TRBJ2-7|TRBV5-6|TRBD2|once
CASSRGAQASGGSISYEQYF
TGTGCCAGCAGCCGAGGGGCCCAGGCTAGCGGGGGTTCCATCTCCTACGAGCAGTACTTC
>15|TRBJ2-3|TRBV12-3/TRBV12-4|.|many
CASSLSEPFTDTQYF
TGTGCCAGCAGTTTAAGCGAGCCATTCACAGATACGCAGTATTTT
>14|TRBJ2-7|TRBV20-1|TRBD2|.
CSARALAASYEQYF
TGCAGTGCTAGAGCCCTAGCGGCCTCCTACGAGCAGTACTTC
>15|TRBJ2-5|TRBV6-5|.|.
CASSYGSQGKETQYF
TGTGCCAGCAGTTACGGTTCACAGGGCAAAGAGACCCAGTACTTC
>21|TRBJ2-2|TRBV7-6|TRBD2|few
CASSLRGLAANQRPNTGELFF
TGTGCCAGCAGCTTAAGAGGGCTAGCGGCAAATCAACGACCGAACACCGGGGAGCTGTTTTTT
>13|TRBJ2-7|TRBV12-3/TRBV12-4|.|.
CASRNRVEYEQYF
TGTGCCAGCAGGAACAGGGTGGAGTACGAGCAGTACTTC
>13|TRBJ1-2|TRBV6-1|.|.
CASRSEGPFGYTF
TGTGCCAGCAGAAGTGAGGGTCCGTTCGGCTACACCTTC
>12|TRBJ2-7|TRBV12-3/TRBV12-4|.|many
CASSLRPGEQYF
TGTGCCAGCAGTTTAAGGCCTGGGGAGCAGTACTTC
>17|TRBJ2-3|TRBV5-1|TRBD1|few
CASSPRTGQTRTDTQYF
TGCGCCAGCAGCCCGCGGACAGGGCAAACGCGCACAGATACGCAGTATTTT
>12|TRBJ2-4|TRBV18|.|many
CASSPEVGIQYF
TGTGCCAGCTCCCCCGAGGTTGGCATTCAGTACTTC
>16|TRBJ2-2|TRBV12-3/TRBV12-4|.|.
CASSLAPGQNTGELFF
TGTGCCAGCAGTTTAGCCCCCGGTCAGAACACCGGGGAGCTGTTTTTT
>16|TRBJ2-3|TRBV4-2|.|few
CASSAWGSGGSDTQYF
TGTGCCAGCAGCGCTTGGGGTAGCGGCGGATCAGATACGCAGTATTTT
>13|TRBJ2-1|TRBV12-3/TRBV12-4|.|many
CASSVRTARGQFF
TGTGCCAGCAGTGTTCGGACGGCCAGGGGGCAGTTCTTC